This T cell receptor (beta chain) was recorded in a study of control samples from healthy donors and cancer patients. Clones were read by immunoSEQ multiplex PCR, and TCRdb kept only the in-frame ones, dropping some. The table shows 95,000 to 100,000 clones, with around 89% occurring only once. Sequences were obtained from blood. The receptor's source is a man aged 30 to 45 in good health.

The CDR3: CAISLQGDQPQHF. Here the CDR3 DNA reads TGTGCCATCAGTTTACAGGGAGATCAGCCCCAGCATTTT. The rearrangement joins TRBV10-3 to TRBJ1-5, with D possibly being TRBD1 (6 bases). Trimming stripped 5 bases from V and 5 bases from J, with 10 bases between. Germline CDR1 reads ENHRY; CDR2 reads SYGVKD. The CDR3 is 13 amino acids.